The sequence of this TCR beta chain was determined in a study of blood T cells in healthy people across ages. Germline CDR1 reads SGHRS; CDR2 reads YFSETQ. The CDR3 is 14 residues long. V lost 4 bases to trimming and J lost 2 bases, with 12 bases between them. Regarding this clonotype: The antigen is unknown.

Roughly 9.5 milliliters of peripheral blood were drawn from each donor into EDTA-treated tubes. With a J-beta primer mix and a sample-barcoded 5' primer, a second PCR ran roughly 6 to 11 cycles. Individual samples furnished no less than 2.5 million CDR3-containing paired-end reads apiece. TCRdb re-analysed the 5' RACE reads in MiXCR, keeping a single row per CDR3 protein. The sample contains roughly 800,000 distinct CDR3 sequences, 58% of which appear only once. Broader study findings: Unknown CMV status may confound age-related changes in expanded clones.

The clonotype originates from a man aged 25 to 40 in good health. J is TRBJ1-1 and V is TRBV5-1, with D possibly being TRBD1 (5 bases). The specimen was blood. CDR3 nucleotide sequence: TGCGCCAGCAGCCGGGACCCAGAAAACACTGAAGCTTTCTTT. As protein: CASSRDPENTEAFF. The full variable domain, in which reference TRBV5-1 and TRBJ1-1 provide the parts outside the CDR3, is KAGVTQTPRYLIKTRGQQVTLSCSPISGHRSVSWYQQTPGQGLQFLFEYFSETQRNKGNFPGRFSGRQFSNSRSEMNVSTLELGDSALYLCASSRDPENTEAFFGQGTRLTVV.